This TCR beta chain was obtained from a study of cytomegalovirus exposure and HLA in healthy donors. The repertoire was sequenced with immunoSEQ multiplex PCR; TCRdb's copy has only in-frame clones and lacks some. The sample yields more than 250,000 clones, roughly 89% seen once. CDR3 size: 14 residues. Germline CDR1 SGDLS, CDR2 YYNGEE. Trimming left V 6 bases short and J 5 bases short, with 17 bases between. The source is a woman younger than 30 in good health and CMV-seronegative. The sample was PBMCs. This chain links TRBV9 with TRBJ1-1; D gene unclear. The CDR3 here is CASTVGVSGTEAFF. CDR3 in DNA: TGTGCCAGCACCGTTGGAGTATCGGGGACTGAAGCTTTCTTT.